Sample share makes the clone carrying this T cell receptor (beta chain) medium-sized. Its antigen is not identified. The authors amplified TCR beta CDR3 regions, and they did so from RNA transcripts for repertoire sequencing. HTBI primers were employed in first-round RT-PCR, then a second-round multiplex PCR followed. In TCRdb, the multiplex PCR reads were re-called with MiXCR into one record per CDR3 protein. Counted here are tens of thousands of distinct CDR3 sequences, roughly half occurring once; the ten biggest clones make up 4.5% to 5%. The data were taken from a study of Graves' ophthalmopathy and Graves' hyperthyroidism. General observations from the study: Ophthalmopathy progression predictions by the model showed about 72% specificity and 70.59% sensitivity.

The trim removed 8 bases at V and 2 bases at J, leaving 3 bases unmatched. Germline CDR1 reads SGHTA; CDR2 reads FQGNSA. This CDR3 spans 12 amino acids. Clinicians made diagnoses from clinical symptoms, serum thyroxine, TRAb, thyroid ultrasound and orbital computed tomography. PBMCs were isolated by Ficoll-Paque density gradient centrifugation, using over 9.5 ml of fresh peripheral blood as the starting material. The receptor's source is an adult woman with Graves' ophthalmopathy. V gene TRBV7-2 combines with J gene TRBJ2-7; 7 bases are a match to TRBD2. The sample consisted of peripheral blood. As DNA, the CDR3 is TGTGCCAGCGCTAGCGGAACCTACGAGCAGTACTTC. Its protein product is CASASGTYEQYF.